Sequencing of this T cell receptor (beta chain) was carried out in a study of blood T cell repertoires in COVID-19. About the study: From T cells, B-cell-depleted T cells, or PBMCs came the material, which was cDNA or gDNA.

Sequencing was performed with immunoSEQ multiplex PCR; in TCRdb, only in-frame clones are kept and a portion is missing. The sample yields 190,000 or so clones, roughly 89% seen once. With V trimmed by 3 bases and J by 1 base, 1 base remained unmatched. The CDR3 length is 14 residues. Looked up from germline, CDR1 is SEHNR and CDR2 is FQNEAQ (reference sequence). The receptor's source is a man between 18 and 29 years old with acute COVID-19. Material for sequencing was PBMCs or T cells enriched from blood (not recorded which). This sequence joins TRBV7-9 and TRBJ2-7; TRBD1 aligns across 9 bases. CDR3 sequence reads: CASSFGTGSYEQYF. The CDR3 DNA reads TGTGCCAGCAGCTTCGGGACAGGGTCCTACGAGCAGTACTTC.